Shown below are 32 T cell receptor beta chains from a single sample sequenced in a study of HIV-infected children after antiretroviral therapy interruption. Noted treatment: PENTA 11 planned treatment interruption arm or continuous ART arm. RNA-based 3' RACE libraries used unique molecular identifiers. From the 3' RACE reads, TCRdb called clonotypes with MiXCR, one entry per CDR3 protein. The repertoire has more than 40,000 distinct CDR3 sequences, 4.3% of them found once; the top ten carry 0.7%. This sample comprised CD45RA+ CD4+ T cells from PBMCs, pooled from several time points, obtained from a donor given antiretroviral therapy, either interrupted or continuous. As to subset: naive CD4+ CD45RA+ CD45RO- T cells. The receptors originated from a pool of human donors with HIV.

This clonotype was recorded at least ten times. The V call is TRBV28, the J call TRBJ2-7; 8 bases fit TRBD2. With 3 bases clipped from V and 3 bases from J, the junction kept 22 bases outside the gene matches. The V gene's germline CDR1 is MDHEN and CDR2 SYDVKM. The CDR3 has 20 residues. The CDR3 here is CASSFGLTGGSGGVYYEQYF. CDR3 coding DNA: TGTGCCAGCAGTTTTGGGTTGACAGGAGGAAGCGGGGGTGTTTACTACGAGCAGTACTTC.

This clonotype was found many times. The V gene is TRBV3-1, the J gene TRBJ1-1, with D unresolved. Deletions cut 1 base from V and 0 bases from J, with 6 bases between. The CDR3 covers 14 residues. Germline V gene sequence: CDR1 LGHDT, CDR2 YNNKEL (reference sequence). The DNA of the CDR3 is TGTGCCAGCAGCCAAGTTAGTCTGAACACTGAAGCTTTCTTT. Protein: CASSQVSLNTEAFF.

This clonotype was detected ten times or more. The genes are TRBV7-8 and TRBJ2-2; 7 bases agree with TRBD2. V gave up 5 bases and J gave up 4 bases; unmatched junction bases: 7. The CDR3 contains 15 residues. From germline, CDR1 is SGHVS and CDR2 FQNEAQ. CDR3 amino acids: CASSRGTGGTGELFF. The CDR3 DNA sequence: TGTGCCAGCAGCCGTGGGACGGGGGGCACCGGGGAGCTGTTTTTT.

This clonotype was counted many times. The chain couples TRBV3-1 to TRBJ2-1, with 7 bases matching TRBD1. The CDR3 is made up of 15 amino acids. Germline values: CDR1 LGHDT, CDR2 YNNKEL (reference sequence). V was pared by 1 base and J by 5 bases, with 5 bases of the junction left unmatched. The chain's CDR3 is CASSQGDGTDNEQFF. CDR3 coding DNA: TGTGCCAGCAGCCAAGGGGACGGGACAGACAATGAGCAGTTCTTC.

With regard to this clonotype: Possible read error: a much larger clone is one base away. The rearrangement joins TRBV5-4 to TRBJ2-5, with D maybe TRBD1 (7 bases). CDR1 SGHNT and CDR2 YYREEE come from the germline V gene (reference sequence). CDR3 length: 16 amino acids. CDR3 DNA sequence: TGCGCCAGCAGCTTGAGGAGGGGTGGACAGGAAGAGACCCAGTACTTC. Amino acid sequence: CASSLRRGGQEETQYF.

This clonotype was recorded a few times. The V gene is TRBV12-5, the J gene TRBJ2-3, with TRBD2 matching 7 bases. After removal of 6 bases from V and 6 bases from J, the junction contained 6 bases not matched to a gene. Germline CDR1 and CDR2: LGHNT and FRNRAP. The CDR3 is made up of 13 amino acids. The CDR3 nucleotides read TGTGCTAGTGGCGCGAGCGGGGAGGATACGCAGTATTTT. It yields the protein CASGASGEDTQYF.

This clonotype was recorded many times. The junction shows a germline mismatch at one end, possibly a read error. The rearrangement joins TRBV11-2 to TRBJ2-3; D uncertain. This CDR3 comprises 14 residues. From germline, CDR1 is SGHAT and CDR2 FQNNGV. The CDR3: CASSLEDGTDTQYF. Written as DNA, the CDR3 is TGTGCCAGCAGCTTAGAGGACGGCACGGATACGCAGTATTTT.

This clonotype was counted at least ten times. The V gene is TRBV5-1, the J gene TRBJ2-7, with 7 nucleotides matching TRBD1. The CDR3 length is 14 residues. Germline CDR1 and CDR2: SGHRS and YFSETQ. The V gene end was trimmed by 4 bases and the J gene end by 1 base; junction bases not matched to a gene: 5. The CDR3 DNA is TGCGCCAGCAGCCTTGACAGGGAATCCTACGAGCAGTACTTC. Its protein product is CASSLDRESYEQYF.

This clonotype was counted at least ten times. V usage is TRBV12-5 and J usage is TRBJ2-3; D is unresolved. In germline, CDR1 is LGHNT, CDR2 FRNRAP. V lost 2 bases, J lost 5 bases, and 11 bases lay in between. The CDR3 sequence is 14 residues long. The CDR3 nucleotides read TGTGCTAGTGGTTTGCCCCCGGTCGAAGATACGCAGTATTTT. Translating gives CASGLPPVEDTQYF.

This clonotype was seen repeatedly, ten times or more. V and J are TRBV10-1 and TRBJ2-5; D unresolved. Germline V gene lookup returns CDR1 WNHNN and CDR2 SYGVQD (reference sequence). Trimming shortened V by 5 bases and J by 2 bases, and 9 bases separated the two germline ends. This CDR3 has 13 amino acids. CDR3 nucleotide sequence: TGCGCCAGCAGTATGGGTGTGCAAGAGACCCAGTACTTC. The encoded protein is CASSMGVQETQYF.

This clonotype was counted only a few times. The genes are TRBV20-1 and TRBJ2-7; a possible D gene is TRBD1 (7 bases). V gave up 6 bases and J gave up 6 bases, with 12 bases separating them. CDR3 size: 11 residues. The germline V gene encodes CDR1 DFQATT and CDR2 SNEGSKA (reference sequence). The CDR3 DNA is TGCAGTGCCAGGGGGGTGTCCGAGCAGTACTTC. Translating gives CSARGVSEQYF.

The sample holds many counts of this clonotype. V gene TRBV5-1 combines with J gene TRBJ1-2; D gene uncertain. The germline V gene has CDR1 SGHRS and CDR2 YFSETQ. The CDR3 totals 13 residues. V was shortened by 4 bases and J by 2 bases, with 9 bases between the two germline ends. CDR3 coding DNA: TGCGCCAGCAGCGCGGACGTCAACTATGGCTACACCTTC. It yields the protein CASSADVNYGYTF.

This clonotype was counted many times. The chain has TRBV3-1 and TRBJ1-2, with 10 bases that match TRBD1. Losses at the gene ends were 3 bases for V and 7 bases for J; bases not matched to a gene: 8. The CDR3 spans 15 residues. Germline V gives CDR1 LGHDT, CDR2 YNNKEL (reference sequence). The CDR3 sequence is CASSHDPGTGAGYTF. The DNA for the CDR3 is TGTGCCAGCAGCCACGATCCTGGGACAGGGGCTGGCTACACCTTC.

This clonotype was observed at least ten times. The V call is TRBV12-3 or TRBV12-4, the J call TRBJ2-7; TRBD1 matches 10 bases. There are 14 residues in the CDR3. The J segment lost 3 bases and the V segment lost 6 bases, leaving 5 bases of the junction unmatched. The CDR3 coding sequence is TGTGCCAGCAGCCTGGGACAGGGGATCTACGAGCAGTACTTC. This translates into CASSLGQGIYEQYF.

This clonotype was seen a few times. Here the CDR3 reads CASRRGAGGQPQHF. CDR3 coding DNA: TGTGCCAGTAGGAGGGGGGCTGGCGGTCAGCCCCAGCATTTT. This sequence joins TRBV19 and TRBJ1-5; tentative D call: TRBD1 (6 bases). Between the trimmed V and J ends, which lost 6 bases and 6 bases, there was a span of 15 bases. Germline V gene sequence: CDR1 LNHDA, CDR2 SQIVND (reference sequence). The CDR3 covers 14 residues.

This clonotype was counted at least ten times. The chain links TRBV12-3 or TRBV12-4 to TRBJ1-1, with a tentative D call TRBD1 (5 bases). The germline V and J ends were trimmed by 5 bases and 0 bases, with 16 bases remaining between them. The CDR3 is made up of 16 amino acids. CDR3 region: CASSQGTRALNTEAFF. The DNA of the CDR3 is TGTGCCAGCAGTCAGGGAACGCGAGCCTTGAACACTGAAGCTTTCTTT.

This chain uses TRBV30 with TRBJ1-1, with D unclear. CDR3 size: 12 residues. Per germline, CDR1 GTSNPN and CDR2 SVGIG (reference sequence). V shed 4 bases and J shed 4 bases, with 10 bases lying between them. The CDR3 region has the DNA TGTGCCTGGAATGGGCGGGTCACTGAAGCTTTCTTT. Amino acid sequence: CAWNGRVTEAFF.

There are many counts of this clonotype. The V gene is TRBV3-1, the J gene TRBJ2-7, with D possibly being TRBD1 (6 bases). CDR3 length: 14 amino acids. Germline CDR1 reads LGHDT; CDR2 reads YNNKEL (reference sequence). V was clipped by 4 bases and J by 2 bases, with 12 bases between them. As DNA, the CDR3 is TGTGCCAGCAGCCTTAGCCCAGGGGCCTACGAGCAGTACTTC. Protein: CASSLSPGAYEQYF.

This clonotype came up many times. The J gene is TRBJ2-7, the V gene TRBV12-3 or TRBV12-4; D remains unclear. V lost 4 bases and J lost 5, with 12 bases in between. The CDR3 totals 13 residues. In DNA form, the CDR3 reads TGTGCCAGCAGTTCTTTTGGGCAGGACGAGCAGTACTTC. As protein: CASSSFGQDEQYF.

This chain uses TRBV20-1 with TRBJ1-4, with D perhaps matching TRBD1 (6 bases). V lost 5 bases to trimming and J lost 6 bases, with 19 bases between them. The CDR3 spans 15 residues. Germline CDR1 DFQATT, CDR2 SNEGSKA (reference sequence). CDR3 in amino acids: CSALYRAMAHEKLFF. For the CDR3, the DNA is TGCAGTGCTTTGTACAGGGCAATGGCACATGAAAAACTGTTTTTT.

Concerning this clonotype itself: Germline is not matched at one junction end, which may reflect a read error. This chain joins TRBV28 and TRBJ1-4, with D uncertain. CDR3 length equals 13 residues. Germline CDR1 is MDHEN and CDR2 is SYDVKM. The DNA for the CDR3 is TGTGCCAGCCGCGGAACCCCTAAAGAAAAACTGTTTTTT. Protein product: CASRGTPKEKLFF.

This clonotype has a count of ten or more. V gene TRBV11-2 combines with J gene TRBJ2-1; TRBD1 might be the D (5 bases). This CDR3 is 13 amino acids long. Germline V gene lookup returns CDR1 SGHAT and CDR2 FQNNGV. V was trimmed by 8 bases and J by 5 bases, leaving 13 bases between them. For the CDR3, the DNA is TGTGCCAGCTCCTCGGGCAGGGACAATGAGCAGTTCTTC. This codes for CASSSGRDNEQFF. Variable domain in full (rest from reference TRBV11-2 and TRBJ2-1): EAGVAQSPRYKIIEKRQSVAFWCNPISGHATLYWYQQILGQGPKLLIQFQNNGVVDDSQLPKDRFSAERLKGVDSTLKIQPAKLEDSAVYLCASSSGRDNEQFFGPGTRLTVL.

This clonotype was seen ten or more times. V and J are TRBV5-4 and TRBJ2-5, with TRBD1 matching 8 bases. The CDR3 is made up of 15 amino acids. From germline, CDR1 is SGHNT and CDR2 YYREEE (reference sequence). The junction had 5 bases not matched to a gene; V was cut back by 2 bases and J by 2 bases. CDR3: CASSLPDRGQETQYF. CDR3 nucleotide sequence: TGTGCCAGCAGCTTACCAGACAGGGGTCAAGAGACCCAGTACTTC.

The table lists this clonotype with many counts. This sequence joins TRBV12-3 or TRBV12-4 and TRBJ1-1, with 7 bases fitting TRBD1. The V gene end was trimmed by 5 bases and the J gene end by 4 bases; junction bases not matched to a gene: 4. The CDR3 length is 13 residues. Here the CDR3 DNA reads TGTGCCAGCAGTCCGTACAGGGGCACTGAAGCTTTCTTT. It yields the protein CASSPYRGTEAFF.

This clonotype was seen many times. V and J are TRBV11-2 and TRBJ1-3; tentative D call: TRBD1 (6 bases). CDR3 length equals 13 residues. The V end lost 4 bases, the J end lost 4 bases, and 8 bases lay between the germline ends. Germline lookup yields CDR1 SGHAT and CDR2 FQNNGV. In DNA, the CDR3 is TGTGCCAGCAGCTCCGACAGGGGAAACACCATATATTTT. Its translation: CASSSDRGNTIYF. Full variable domain (missing parts from reference TRBV11-2 and TRBJ1-3): EAGVAQSPRYKIIEKRQSVAFWCNPISGHATLYWYQQILGQGPKLLIQFQNNGVVDDSQLPKDRFSAERLKGVDSTLKIQPAKLEDSAVYLCASSSDRGNTIYFGEGSWLTVV.

The V call is TRBV20-1, the J call TRBJ2-1; D gene ambiguous. CDR3 length: 10 amino acids. The germline gives CDR1 DFQATT, CDR2 SNEGSKA (reference sequence). Between the trimmed V and J ends, which lost 5 bases and 7 bases, there was a span of 6 bases. CDR3 sequence (DNA): TGCAGTGCTCGCTGGAATGAGCAGTTCTTC. Translated: CSARWNEQFF.

This clonotype was recorded many times. The chain joins TRBV24-1 to TRBJ2-3; D unclear. Germline-derived CDR1 and CDR2 are KGHDR and SFDVKD. There are 12 residues in the CDR3. V shed 4 bases and J shed 0 bases, with 1 base lying between them. The CDR3 sequence is CATSESTDTQYF. The CDR3 coding sequence is TGTGCCACCAGTGAGAGCACAGATACGCAGTATTTT.

In its sample, this clonotype was seen many times. The CDR3 nucleotides read TGTGCCAGCGGGTTAGTTGGCTACACCTTC. Protein product: CASGLVGYTF. The chain has TRBV6-6 and TRBJ1-2, with unresolved D. V was cut by 8 bases and J by 7 bases, with 8 bases left in between. This CDR3 contains 10 residues. Germline V gene data show CDR1 as MNHNY and CDR2 as SVGAGI (reference sequence).

Many counts were recorded for this clonotype. The chain recombines TRBV20-1 with TRBJ2-7, with 9 bases fitting TRBD1. The CDR3 totals 15 residues. CDR1 DFQATT and CDR2 SNEGSKA come from the germline V gene (reference sequence). The V gene end was trimmed by 2 bases and the J gene end by 6 bases; junction bases not matched to a gene: 11. The CDR3 region has the DNA TGCAGTGCTAGAAACACCGGGACAGGGAAGTCCGAGCAGTACTTC. It translates to CSARNTGTGKSEQYF.

This clonotype was detected ten times or more. DNA for the CDR3: TGTGCCAGCAAGCGGGGGAACCAGCCCCAGCATTTT. Its translation is CASKRGNQPQHF. The J gene is TRBJ1-5, the V gene TRBV28; a weak D match, TRBD1 (5 bases). The CDR3 contains 12 residues. CDR1 and CDR2 from the germline V gene are MDHEN and SYDVKM. Trimming cost V 7 bases and J 7 bases, with 11 bases left between them.

This clonotype occurred many times. The genes are TRBV5-1 and TRBJ1-5; 7 bases agree with TRBD1. This CDR3 has 16 residues. V was pared by 0 bases and J by 2 bases, with 5 bases of the junction left unmatched. CDR1 is SGHRS, CDR2 YFSETQ, per germline. The CDR3 reads CASSLDPGGGNQPQHF. The CDR3, as DNA: TGCGCCAGCAGCTTGGATCCAGGGGGGGGCAATCAGCCCCAGCATTTT.

In this sample, this clonotype turned up many times. The chain combines TRBV6-2 or TRBV6-3 with TRBJ1-4, with D uncertain. The CDR3 totals 11 residues. CDR1 MNHEY and CDR2 SVGEGT come from the germline V gene. V gave up 6 bases and J gave up 7 bases, with 6 bases separating them. CDR3 region: CASRIREKLFF. Here the CDR3 DNA reads TGTGCCAGCAGGATACGTGAAAAACTGTTTTTT.